What follows are 27 T cell receptor beta chains derived from one specimen sequenced in a study of blood T cell repertoires in COVID-19. Some clones are missing from TCRdb's copy, which holds only in-frame ones; the method was immunoSEQ multiplex PCR. This sample has tens of thousands of clones, with 90% found just once. The sequenced material came from peripheral blood. The receptor set was obtained from a woman aged 40-49 years with active COVID-19.

The chain is built from TRBV29-1 and TRBJ1-2; D ambiguous. Germline CDR1 is SQVTM and CDR2 is ANQGSEA. V was trimmed by 4 bases and J by 4 bases, leaving 16 bases between them. The CDR3 covers 14 residues. The CDR3: CSVVEGGASYGYTF. Written as DNA, the CDR3 is TGCAGCGTTGTGGAGGGAGGCGCCTCCTATGGCTACACCTTC.

This chain connects TRBV19 to TRBJ1-3, with 7 bases that match TRBD1. The CDR3 is 16 amino acids. V lost 3 bases to trimming and J lost 1 base; unmatched junction nucleotides: 6. The germline gives CDR1 LNHDA, CDR2 SQIVND (reference sequence). CDR3 sequence: CASSIGGTVSGNTIYF. CDR3 sequence (DNA): TGTGCCAGTAGTATTGGCGGGACAGTATCTGGAAACACCATATATTTT.

This sequence joins TRBV3-1 (or the pseudogene TRBV3-2) and TRBJ1-5; D is uncertain. Trimming cost V 2 bases and J 5 bases, with 7 bases left between them. The germline V gene has CDR1 LGHDT and CDR2 YNNKEL (reference sequence). This CDR3 spans 13 amino acids. CDR3 bases: TGTGCCAGCAGCCAATACGAGGATCAGCCCCAGCATTTT. This encodes CASSQYEDQPQHF.

This chain joins TRBV7-3 and TRBJ2-7; D might be TRBD1 (7 bases). Per germline, CDR1 SGHTA and CDR2 FQGTGA. V was trimmed by 5 bases and J by 7 bases, leaving 18 bases between them. The CDR3 has 14 amino acids. The CDR3 loop is CASSAGQPYEEQYF. As DNA, the CDR3 is TGTGCCAGCAGCGCGGGACAGCCCTACGAGGAGCAGTACTTC.

The chain links TRBV9 to TRBJ2-3, with TRBD2 matching 8 bases. Germline CDR1 SGDLS, CDR2 YYNGEE. CDR3 size: 15 residues. The V segment lost 2 bases and the J segment 4 bases; nucleotides outside the gene matches: 6. In nucleotides, the CDR3 is TGTGCCAGCAGCGTTCGGCGGGGGGCGGCAGATACGCAGTATTTT. Translation gives CASSVRRGAADTQYF.

In its sample, this clone was seen a few times. The rearrangement links TRBV10-3 to TRBJ1-6, with 7 nucleotides matching TRBD1. CDR3 size: 14 residues. Germline V CDR1 and CDR2: ENHRY, SYGVKD. The trim removed 2 bases at V and 10 bases at J, leaving 5 bases unmatched. In DNA form, the CDR3 reads TGTGCCATCAGTGAGGAGGGGGCAGGATCACCCCTCCACTTT. Translated, it gives CAISEEGAGSPLHF.

V and J are TRBV4-1 and TRBJ2-1, with D possibly being TRBD1 (6 bases). The CDR3 is made up of 16 amino acids. CDR1 MGHRA and CDR2 YSYEKL come from the germline V gene. Trimming took off 1 base at V and 2 bases at J, with 12 bases between the two ends. The CDR3: CASSQGPGTPYNEQFF. DNA of the CDR3: TGCGCCAGCAGCCAAGGTCCCGGGACACCCTACAATGAGCAGTTCTTC.

The CDR3 sequence: CASSLVRTGTEAFF. CDR3 DNA sequence: TGTGCCAGCAGCTTGGTTAGGACAGGGACTGAAGCTTTCTTT. The chain joins TRBV5-5 to TRBJ1-1; 8 nucleotides line up with TRBD1. Germline-derived CDR1 and CDR2 are SGHKS and YYEKEE (reference sequence). V shed 0 bases, J shed 5 bases, and the junction held 3 bases outside the gene matches. This CDR3 comprises 14 residues.

This sequence joins TRBV6-5 and TRBJ1-5, with 8 bases aligning to TRBD1. In germline, CDR1 is MNHEY, CDR2 SVGAGI. The CDR3 totals 14 residues. Trimming cost V 5 bases and J 3 bases; bases outside gene matches: 3. Here the CDR3 reads CASSRDRNNQPQHF. The CDR3 nucleotides read TGTGCCAGCAGTAGGGACAGGAACAATCAGCCCCAGCATTTT.

The chain links TRBV7-2 to TRBJ1-5; D is undetermined. The germline gives CDR1 SGHTA, CDR2 FQGNSA. The V end lost 1 base, the J end lost 4 bases, and 8 bases lay between the germline ends. The CDR3 contains 14 residues. CDR3 amino acids: CASSLVVSNQPQHF. The CDR3 region has the DNA TGTGCCAGCAGCTTAGTAGTATCAAATCAGCCCCAGCATTTT.

The chain joins TRBV24-1 to TRBJ2-1, with D perhaps TRBD2 (5 bases). CDR1 KGHDR and CDR2 SFDVKD come from the germline V gene. The CDR3 has 20 amino acids. V was trimmed by 3 bases and J by 5 bases, leaving 28 bases between them. CDR3 sequence reads: CATSDNEGPDGGQPHNEQFF. CDR3 DNA: TGTGCCACCAGTGATAACGAGGGTCCGGATGGCGGTCAACCCCACAATGAGCAGTTCTTC.

The J gene is TRBJ2-1, the V gene TRBV2; 9 positions agree with TRBD1. CDR3 length equals 14 residues. V lost 8 bases, J lost 8 bases, and 10 bases stayed unmatched. Germline V gene sequence: CDR1 SNHLY, CDR2 FYNNEI. CDR3 amino acids: CASGGDRVADEQFF. Here the CDR3 DNA reads TGTGCCAGCGGGGGGGACAGGGTAGCGGATGAGCAGTTCTTC.

The V and J genes are TRBV6-6 and TRBJ2-1, with TRBD1 matching over 9 bases. Per the germline V gene, CDR1 is MNHNY and CDR2 is SVGAGI (reference sequence). This CDR3 contains 14 residues. After removal of 6 bases from V and 5 bases from J, the junction contained 5 bases not matched to a gene. The CDR3 region has the DNA TGTGCCAGCAGGCTGGGACAGGGAGACAATGAGCAGTTCTTC. It is translated as CASRLGQGDNEQFF.

The genes are TRBV9 and TRBJ2-1; D might be TRBD2 (5 bases). Germline CDR1 is SGDLS and CDR2 is YYNGEE. V lost 0 bases to trimming and J lost 6 bases, with 10 bases between them. The CDR3 contains 14 residues. The CDR3 region is CASSVEPRGNEQFF. In DNA, the CDR3 is TGTGCCAGCAGCGTAGAACCCCGGGGCAATGAGCAGTTCTTC.

V is TRBV3-1 (or the pseudogene TRBV3-2) and J is TRBJ2-5; 13 nucleotides agree with TRBD2. With V trimmed by 4 bases and J by 6 bases, 5 bases remained unmatched. The CDR3 is 15 amino acids. CDR1 is LGHDT and CDR2 is YNNKEL in the germline V gene (reference sequence). The DNA of the CDR3 is TGTGCCAGCAGCCGAGGGACTAGCGGGGAACAGACCCAGTACTTC. This codes for CASSRGTSGEQTQYF.

The V and J genes are TRBV18 and TRBJ1-1; 10 bases map to TRBD1. Germline V lookup: CDR1 KGHSH, CDR2 LQKENI. The CDR3 covers 15 residues. With V trimmed by 1 base and J by 5 bases, 4 bases remained unmatched. CDR3 in DNA: TGTGCCAGCTCACCACAGCGGACAGGGGGGACTGAAGCTTTCTTT. Its translation is CASSPQRTGGTEAFF. The variable domain in full, completed from reference TRBV18 and TRBJ1-1, reads NAGVMQNPRHLVRRRGQEARLRCSPMKGHSHVYWYRQLPEEGLKFMVYLQKENIIDESGMPKERFSAEFPKEGPSILRIQQVVRGDSAAYFCASSPQRTGGTEAFFGQGTRLTVV.

V usage is TRBV7-8 and J usage is TRBJ1-2, with 11 bases lining up with TRBD1. CDR3 length: 15 amino acids. Per germline, CDR1 SGHVS and CDR2 FQNEAQ. J gave up 3 bases and V 1 base, and 1 base lay outside the gene matches. The CDR3 DNA is TGTGCCAGCAGCTTAGGGGGACAGGGGGACTATGGCTACACCTTC. It codes for CASSLGGQGDYGYTF.

The chain is built from TRBV30 and TRBJ2-7, with 8 nucleotides matching TRBD1. The germline V gene has CDR1 GTSNPN and CDR2 SVGIG (reference sequence). The V segment lost 4 bases and the J segment 7 bases; nucleotides outside the gene matches: 9. The CDR3 extends over 13 amino acids. The CDR3 sequence is CAWMGSGGQEQYF. In DNA form, the CDR3 reads TGTGCCTGGATGGGTTCAGGGGGCCAAGAGCAGTACTTC.

This rearrangement joins TRBV5-6 to TRBJ2-5; TRBD2 matches 8 bases. With V trimmed by 4 bases and J by 3 bases, 11 bases remained unmatched. Germline V CDR1 and CDR2: SGHDT, YYEEEE. CDR3 length equals 16 residues. CDR3 in DNA: TGTGCCAGCAGCCATGGTATCGGACTAGCAGAAGAGACCCAGTACTTC. Translated: CASSHGIGLAEETQYF.

The chain has TRBV6-5 and TRBJ2-7; 10 bases align to TRBD1. The length of the CDR3 is 13 residues. J lost 5 bases, V lost 7 bases, and 5 bases had no gene match. Germline CDR1 and CDR2: MNHEY and SVGAGI. The CDR3 coding sequence is TGTGCCAGCAAACGACAGGGGGCTAACGAGCAGTACTTC. Encoded protein: CASKRQGANEQYF.

As DNA, the CDR3 is TGTGCCAGCAGTGGTCAGGGCCAAAACATTCAGTACTTC. Protein: CASSGQGQNIQYF. The chain uses TRBV2 and TRBJ2-4, with D perhaps TRBD1 (5 bases). This CDR3 contains 13 residues. The V gene lost 4 bases and the J gene lost 5 bases, with 9 bases spanning the gap. From germline, CDR1 is SNHLY and CDR2 FYNNEI.

V is TRBV29-1 and J is TRBJ1-3, with unresolved D. V shed 6 bases and J shed 0 bases, with 9 bases lying between them. This CDR3 has 13 residues. Germline V gives CDR1 SQVTM, CDR2 ANQGSEA. CDR3 in DNA: TGCAGCGTCGCCAAGAGCTCTGGAAACACCATATATTTT. This translates into CSVAKSSGNTIYF.

J is TRBJ1-2 and V is TRBV5-1, with 10 bases that match TRBD1. Germline V CDR1 and CDR2: SGHRS, YFSETQ. The junction had 11 bases not matched to a gene; V was cut back by 4 bases and J by 5 bases. The CDR3 length is 16 residues. The DNA for the CDR3 is TGCGCCAGCAGCGCCGGACAGGGGGGTCAGAGGTATGGCTACACCTTC. Amino acid sequence: CASSAGQGGQRYGYTF.

This sequence joins TRBV10-2 and TRBJ1-2, with D possibly matching TRBD1 (6 bases). Trimming pared 0 bases from V and 0 bases from J, leaving 17 bases between. Germline V gene lookup returns CDR1 WSHSY and CDR2 SAAADI. The CDR3 is made up of 18 amino acids. The CDR3 loop reads CASSESVLGTGTNYGYTF. In DNA, the CDR3 is TGCGCCAGCAGTGAGTCGGTTCTCGGTACAGGGACTAACTATGGCTACACCTTC.

This chain uses TRBV3-1 (or the pseudogene TRBV3-2) with TRBJ2-6, with 9 bases that match TRBD1. The CDR3 has 15 residues. The junction had 0 bases not matched to a gene; V was cut back by 4 bases and J by 2 bases. Germline CDR1 LGHDT, CDR2 YNNKEL (reference sequence). As DNA, the CDR3 is TGTGCCAGCAGCCGGGACAGGGCTGGGGCCAACGTCCTGACTTTC. Amino acid sequence: CASSRDRAGANVLTF.

This rearrangement joins TRBV6-5 to TRBJ2-1, with a weak D call TRBD2 (6 bases). V was cut by 4 bases and J by 4 bases, with 17 bases left in between. The length of the CDR3 is 16 residues. The germline CDR1 and CDR2 sequences are MNHEY and SVGAGI. CDR3 region: CASSSRGTGRYNEQFF. CDR3 sequence (DNA): TGTGCCAGCAGTTCTCGGGGGACTGGAAGGTACAATGAGCAGTTCTTC.

The V gene is TRBV2, the J gene TRBJ2-1, with 10 bases aligning to TRBD2. Trimming cost V 5 bases and J 1 base; bases outside gene matches: 17. Germline loops: CDR1 SNHLY, CDR2 FYNNEI. The CDR3 runs 20 residues. As DNA, the CDR3 is TGTGCCAGCAGTTATAGAAGCGGGGGGGCTTCCCTTTTTTCCTACAATGAGCAGTTCTTC. Translation gives CASSYRSGGASLFSYNEQFF. The full variable domain, its missing parts supplied by reference TRBV2 and TRBJ2-1, is EPEVTQTPSHQVTQMGQEVILRCVPISNHLYFYWYRQILGQKVEFLVSFYNNEISEKSEIFDDQFSVERPDGSNFTLKIRSTKLEDSAMYFCASSYRSGGASLFSYNEQFFGPGTRLTVL.